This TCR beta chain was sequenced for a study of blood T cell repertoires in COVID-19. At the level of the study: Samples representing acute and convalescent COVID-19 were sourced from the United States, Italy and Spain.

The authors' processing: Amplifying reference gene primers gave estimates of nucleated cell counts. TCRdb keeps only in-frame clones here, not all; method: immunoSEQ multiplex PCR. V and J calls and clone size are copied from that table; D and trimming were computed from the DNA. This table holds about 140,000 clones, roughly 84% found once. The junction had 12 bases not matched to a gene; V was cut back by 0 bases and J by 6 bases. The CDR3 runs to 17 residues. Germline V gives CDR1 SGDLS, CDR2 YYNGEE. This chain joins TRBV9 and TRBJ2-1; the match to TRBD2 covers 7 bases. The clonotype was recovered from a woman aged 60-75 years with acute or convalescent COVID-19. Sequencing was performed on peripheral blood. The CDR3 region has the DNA TGTGCCAGCAGCGTAGAACCCGGGACTAAAGTACCCAATGAGCAGTTCTTC. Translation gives CASSVEPGTKVPNEQFF.